One and the same sample provided the 24 T cell receptor beta chains below, sequenced in a study of blood T cells in healthy people across ages. A second roughly 6 to 11 cycle PCR used barcoded and J-beta primers. TCRdb used MiXCR to reprocess the 5' RACE reads, holding one entry per CDR3 protein. The sample has some 800,000 distinct CDR3 sequences; around a quarter are singletons. A further study also used this sample, focusing on T cells of mothers and their children.

Sequencing was carried out using blood. These receptor sequences come from a boy aged 5-17 years in good health.

The chain combines TRBV18 with TRBJ1-2; tentative D call: TRBD1 (5 bases). The CDR3 runs 14 residues. V gave up 3 bases and J gave up 7 bases, with 15 bases separating them. CDR1 KGHSH and CDR2 LQKENI come from the germline V gene. For the CDR3, the DNA is TGTGCCAGCTCACCCTCGGGGGAGCGGGTTGGCTACACCTTC. Its protein product is CASSPSGERVGYTF.

This chain uses TRBV5-1 with TRBJ2-3; D not resolved. The CDR3 sequence is 15 residues long. Trimming took off 0 bases at V and 2 bases at J, with 10 bases between the two ends. Germline V CDR1 and CDR2: SGHRS, YFSETQ. The CDR3 DNA reads as TGCGCCAGCAGCTTGGTATCCCTATTCACAGATACGCAGTATTTT. Translated: CASSLVSLFTDTQYF.

This clonotype came up a few times. The V and J genes are TRBV5-1 and TRBJ2-5, with 8 nucleotides matching TRBD2. Germline-derived CDR1 and CDR2 are SGHRS and YFSETQ. V gave up 4 bases and J gave up 2 bases; unmatched junction bases: 10. The CDR3 runs 16 residues. The CDR3 spells CASSPPGVAGQETQYF. As DNA, the CDR3 is TGCGCCAGCAGCCCGCCCGGGGTAGCGGGGCAAGAGACCCAGTACTTC.

The chain is built from TRBV27 and TRBJ2-5; perhaps D is TRBD1 or TRBD2 (5 bases each). TRBJ2-7 matches the DNA end more closely, so the J call is doubtful. Germline V lookup: CDR1 MNHEY, CDR2 SMNVEV (reference sequence). The CDR3 sequence is 15 residues long. For the CDR3, the DNA is TGTGCCAGCAGTTCAGACTCGGGACCCGCCTACGAGCAGTACTTC. This gives the protein CASSSDSGPAYEQYF.

This chain links TRBV4-3 with TRBJ2-7; D perhaps matches TRBD1 (6 bases). This CDR3 spans 15 amino acids. The germline V and J ends were trimmed by 0 bases and 3 bases, with 12 bases remaining between them. Germline-derived CDR1 and CDR2 are LGHNA and YSLEER. The CDR3 DNA is TGCGCCAGCAGCCAAGATCAGGGGACGGTCTACGAGCAGTACTTC. Protein sequence: CASSQDQGTVYEQYF.

This chain links TRBV7-9 with TRBJ2-5; 12 bases are shared with TRBD2. The J call may be faulty, since TRBJ2-1 better matches the DNA end. This CDR3 is 15 amino acids long. CDR1 and CDR2 from the germline V gene are SEHNR and FQNEAQ (reference sequence). CDR3 sequence (DNA): TGTGCCAGCAGGCCTGCACTAGCGGGGGGCGATGAGCAGTTCTTC. Its translation is CASRPALAGGDEQFF.

The CDR3 sequence is CASSLRVTGWGTEAFF. The CDR3 DNA sequence: TGTGCCAGCAGTTTACGGGTAACAGGGTGGGGCACTGAAGCTTTCTTT. The chain uses TRBV27 and TRBJ1-1; perhaps TRBD1 as D (6 bases). Germline V gene lookup returns CDR1 MNHEY and CDR2 SMNVEV (reference sequence). Between the trimmed V and J ends, which lost 2 bases and 4 bases, there was a span of 17 bases. The length of the CDR3 is 16 residues.

This clonotype was counted between two and nine times. The chain recombines TRBV15 with TRBJ2-7; 11 bases are shared with TRBD2. Germline CDR1 LNHNV, CDR2 YYDKDF (reference sequence). The V and J ends lost 4 bases and 0 bases, in that order; junction bases with no gene match: 14. There are 19 residues in the CDR3. CDR3 region: CATSNDGLAGGPSSYEQYF. In nucleotides, the CDR3 is TGTGCCACCAGCAACGATGGGCTAGCGGGAGGCCCAAGCTCCTACGAGCAGTACTTC. Full variable domain (outside the CDR3, taken from reference TRBV15 and TRBJ2-7): DAMVIQNPRYQVTQFGKPVTLSCSQTLNHNVMYWYQQKSSQAPKLLFHYYDKDFNNEADTPDNFQSRRPNTSFCFLDIRSPGLGDTAMYLCATSNDGLAGGPSSYEQYFGPGTRLTVT.

This clonotype showed up just a few times. V usage is TRBV24-1 and J usage is TRBJ2-3; D gene uncertain. Germline V gene sequence: CDR1 KGHDR, CDR2 SFDVKD. The CDR3 has 14 amino acids. V dropped 9 bases and J dropped 0 bases, with 12 bases sitting between them. The CDR3 DNA reads TGTGCCACCGCCAGCACTTCTAGCACAGATACGCAGTATTTT. This gives the protein CATASTSSTDTQYF.

V is TRBV28 and J is TRBJ2-7; D is perhaps TRBD1 (6 bases). V gave up 3 bases and J gave up 3 bases, with 12 bases separating them. Germline CDR1 is MDHEN and CDR2 is SYDVKM. The CDR3 contains 14 residues. Written as DNA, the CDR3 is TGTGCCAGCAGTTTGTTGGACAGCAGCTACGAGCAGTACTTC. This gives the protein CASSLLDSSYEQYF. Using reference TRBV28 and TRBJ2-7 for the parts outside the CDR3, the full variable domain is DVKVTQSSRYLVKRTGEKVFLECVQDMDHENMFWYRQDPGLGLRLIYFSYDVKMKEKGDIPEGYSVSREKKERFSLILESASTNQTSMYLCASSLLDSSYEQYFGPGTRLTVT.

This clonotype showed up just a few times. CDR3: CASSFEAGGTGELFF. In nucleotides, the CDR3 is TGTGCCAGCAGTTTCGAAGCGGGGGGGACCGGGGAGCTGTTTTTT. The chain recombines TRBV27 with TRBJ2-2; 10 nucleotides agree with TRBD2. Germline trimming cut 3 bases from V and 5 bases from J; bases unmatched to any gene: 3. Germline V gene lookup returns CDR1 MNHEY and CDR2 SMNVEV (reference sequence). CDR3 size: 15 residues.

This clonotype was seen a handful of times. The V gene is TRBV7-9, the J gene TRBJ1-1; D unclear. The V gene lost 1 base and the J gene lost 4 bases, with 7 bases spanning the gap. This CDR3 region has 13 residues. The germline V gene has CDR1 SEHNR and CDR2 FQNEAQ (reference sequence). CDR3 in amino acids: CASSLDSLTEAFF. The CDR3 coding sequence is TGTGCCAGCAGCTTAGACTCCCTCACTGAAGCTTTCTTT.

Concerning this clonotype: One end of the junction fails to match germline, which may point to a read error. The rearrangement joins TRBV7-7 to TRBJ2-1; TRBD1 is a possible D gene (7 bases). This CDR3 region has 14 residues. CDR1 and CDR2 from the germline V gene are SSHAT and FNYEAQ (reference sequence). The CDR3 bases are TGTGCTAGCAGCCTCCTACTTCAGGGGGGTGAGCAGTTCTTC. It yields the protein CASSLLLQGGEQFF.

This clonotype was counted many times. Here the CDR3 DNA reads TGTGCCAGCAGCCAAGAGATTACTAGCGGGAGCTACGAGCAGTACTTC. Amino acid sequence: CASSQEITSGSYEQYF. The rearrangement uses TRBV4-2 and TRBJ2-7; TRBD2 matches at 11 bases. Losses at the gene ends were 0 bases for V and 3 bases for J; bases not matched to a gene: 4. CDR3 length: 16 residues. CDR1 and CDR2 (germline): LGHNA, YNFKEQ.

This chain uses TRBV12-3 or TRBV12-4 with TRBJ1-5, with D hard to call. Between the trimmed V and J ends, which lost 5 bases and 1 base, there was a span of 6 bases. The CDR3 totals 13 residues. The CDR3 spells CASSALSNQPQHF. Here the CDR3 DNA reads TGTGCCAGCAGTGCCCTAAGCAATCAGCCCCAGCATTTT.

V gene TRBV28 combines with J gene TRBJ2-1; 11 nucleotides line up with TRBD1. This CDR3 has 17 amino acids. The germline gives CDR1 MDHEN, CDR2 SYDVKM. The J segment lost 7 bases and the V segment lost 4 bases, leaving 12 bases of the junction unmatched. The CDR3 DNA follows: TGTGCCAGCAGTTCCAGGACAGGGGGCTTTGAGGGGAATGAGCAGTTCTTC. Amino acids: CASSSRTGGFEGNEQFF.

The table lists this clonotype with a count of one. The CDR3 protein is CASSPRTGLKFTDTQYF. The CDR3 DNA reads as TGTGCCAGCAGCCCCCGGACAGGACTTAAGTTCACAGATACGCAGTATTTT. The J gene is TRBJ2-3, the V gene TRBV5-6, with 7 nucleotides matching TRBD1. V gave up 4 bases and J gave up 2 bases; unmatched junction bases: 13. This CDR3 is 17 amino acids long. Germline CDR1 SGHDT, CDR2 YYEEEE.

The chain carries TRBV24-1 and TRBJ2-1, with a tentative D call TRBD1 (5 bases). The last part of the DNA fits TRBJ2-7 better; the J call may be wrong. The CDR3 is made up of 14 amino acids. Per germline, CDR1 KGHDR and CDR2 SFDVKD. CDR3 in amino acids: CATLPGLSGYEQYF. CDR3 DNA: TGTGCCACCCTCCCAGGGCTCTCTGGATACGAGCAGTACTTC.

In this sample, this clonotype turned up a few times. The J gene is TRBJ1-1, the V gene TRBV19; the match to TRBD1 covers 8 bases. V lost 10 bases and J lost 1; bases outside the gene matches: 5. CDR1 and CDR2 from the germline V gene are LNHDA and SQIVND (reference sequence). The CDR3 contains 13 residues. DNA for the CDR3: TGTGCCACCCGGGACAGGAAGAACACTGAAGCTTTCTTT. Translating it yields CATRDRKNTEAFF.

This clonotype was seen a few times. The chain has TRBV20-1 and TRBJ2-7; TRBD1 aligns across 12 bases. The V gene's germline CDR1 is DFQATT and CDR2 SNEGSKA (reference sequence). The trim removed 5 bases at V and 4 bases at J, leaving 12 bases unmatched. The CDR3 is made up of 16 amino acids. Here the CDR3 DNA reads TGCAGTGCTGCTCCCTCGGGGACAGGGGGCCAGTACGAGCAGTACTTC. It encodes CSAAPSGTGGQYEQYF.

The chain employs TRBV12-3 or TRBV12-4 and TRBJ2-7, with D tentatively TRBD2 (7 bases). The CDR3 is made up of 15 amino acids. The V end lost 5 bases, the J end lost 3 bases, and 17 bases lay between the germline ends. The CDR3 loop reads CASSPMWGGLYEQYF. DNA of the CDR3: TGTGCCAGCAGTCCCATGTGGGGGGGCCTCTACGAGCAGTACTTC.

The CDR3 DNA sequence: TGTGCCAGCAGCATCCAAGCGGGGGGCCTTAGCACAGATACGCAGTATTTT. The encoded protein is CASSIQAGGLSTDTQYF. V is TRBV9 and J is TRBJ2-3, with TRBD2 identical over 9 bases. J gave up 0 bases and V 4 bases, and 9 bases lay outside the gene matches. CDR1 SGDLS and CDR2 YYNGEE come from the germline V gene. The CDR3 runs to 17 residues.

This clonotype was detected a few times. V is TRBV11-1 and J is TRBJ2-1, with 7 nucleotides matching TRBD1. The J call is in doubt because the DNA end fits TRBJ2-5 better. The length of the CDR3 is 15 residues. The germline CDR1 and CDR2 sequences are SGHAT and FQDESV (reference sequence). This CDR3 reads CASSLEGTVRETQYF. In DNA form, the CDR3 reads TGTGCCAGCAGCTTAGAAGGGACAGTACGAGAGACCCAGTACTTC.

With respect to this clonotype: Mismatch with germline at one junction end may stem from a read error. V is TRBV6-2 or TRBV6-3 and J is TRBJ2-7; tentative D call: TRBD2 (6 bases). The CDR3 is made up of 13 amino acids. CDR1 and CDR2 from the germline V gene are MNHEY and SVGEGT. This chain's CDR3 is CGSSYAAGSEQYF. In DNA, the CDR3 is TGTGGCAGCAGTTACGCCGCGGGAAGCGAGCAGTACTTC.